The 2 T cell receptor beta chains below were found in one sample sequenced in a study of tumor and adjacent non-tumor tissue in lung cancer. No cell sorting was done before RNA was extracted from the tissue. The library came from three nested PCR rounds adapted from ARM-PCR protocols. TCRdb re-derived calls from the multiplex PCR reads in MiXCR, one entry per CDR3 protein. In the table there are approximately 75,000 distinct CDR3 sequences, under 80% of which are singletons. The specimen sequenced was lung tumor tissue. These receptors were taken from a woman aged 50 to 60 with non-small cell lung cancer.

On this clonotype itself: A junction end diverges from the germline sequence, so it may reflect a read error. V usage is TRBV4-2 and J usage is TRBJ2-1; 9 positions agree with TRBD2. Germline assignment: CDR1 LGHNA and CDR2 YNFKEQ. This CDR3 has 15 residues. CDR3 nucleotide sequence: TGTGCCAGCAGCCAAGATGCGGGAGGGCCCAATGAGCAGCTCTTC. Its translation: CASSQDAGGPNEQLF.

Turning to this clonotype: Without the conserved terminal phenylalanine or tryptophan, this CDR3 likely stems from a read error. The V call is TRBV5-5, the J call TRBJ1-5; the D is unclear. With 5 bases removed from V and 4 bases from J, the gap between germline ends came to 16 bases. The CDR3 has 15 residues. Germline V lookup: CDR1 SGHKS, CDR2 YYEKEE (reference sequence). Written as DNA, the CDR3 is TGTGCCAGCAGTGTTAACCCGGACTGTAATCAGCCCCAGCATTAT. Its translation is CASSVNPDCNQPQHY.